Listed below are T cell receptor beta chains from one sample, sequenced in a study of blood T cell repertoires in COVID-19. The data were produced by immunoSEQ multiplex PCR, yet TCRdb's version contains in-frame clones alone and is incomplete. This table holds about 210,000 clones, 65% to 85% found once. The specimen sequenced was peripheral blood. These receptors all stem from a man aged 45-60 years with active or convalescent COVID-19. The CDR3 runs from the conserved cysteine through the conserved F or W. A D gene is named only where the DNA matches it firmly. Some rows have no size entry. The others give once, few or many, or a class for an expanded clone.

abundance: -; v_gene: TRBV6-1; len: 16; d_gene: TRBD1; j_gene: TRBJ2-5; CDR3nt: TGTGCCAGCAGTGAATATACACAGGGGGGTTACGAGACCCAGTACTTC; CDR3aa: CASSEYTQGGYETQYF
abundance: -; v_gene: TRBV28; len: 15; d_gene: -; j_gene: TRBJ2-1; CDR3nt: TGTGCCAGCAGTTTCGGGGGAGCATCCTACAATGAGCAGTTCTTC; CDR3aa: CASSFGGASYNEQFF
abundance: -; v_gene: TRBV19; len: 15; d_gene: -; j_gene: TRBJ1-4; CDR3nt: TGTGCCAGTAGTTCCCCGAGGTTCTCCCAAGAAAAACTGTTTTTT; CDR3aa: CASSSPRFSQEKLFF
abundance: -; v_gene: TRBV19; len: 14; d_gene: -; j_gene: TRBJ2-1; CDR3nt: TGTGCCAGTAGAGCATTGACTAGTTCCAATGAGCAGTTCTTC; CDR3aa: CASRALTSSNEQFF
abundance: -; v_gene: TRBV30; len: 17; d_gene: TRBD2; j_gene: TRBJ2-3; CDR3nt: TGTGCCTGGAGTAGGAGGATAGCGGGAGTAGGCGCAGATACGCAGTATTTT; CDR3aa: CAWSRRIAGVGADTQYF
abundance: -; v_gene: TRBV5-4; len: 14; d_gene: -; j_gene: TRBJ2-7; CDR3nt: TGTGCCAGCAGCTTGGTCGGTCGGAGGGTTGAGCAGTACTTC; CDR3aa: CASSLVGRRVEQYF
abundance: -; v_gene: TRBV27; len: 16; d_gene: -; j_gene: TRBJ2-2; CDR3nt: TGTGCCAGCAGTTTAGCGGACAGACTGGGGGCCGGGGAGCTGTTTTTT; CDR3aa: CASSLADRLGAGELFF
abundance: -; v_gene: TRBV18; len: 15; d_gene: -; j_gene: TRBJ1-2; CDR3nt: TGTGCCAGCTCACCTCAATGGGGCAGGGCAGATGGCTACACCTTC; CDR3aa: CASSPQWGRADGYTF
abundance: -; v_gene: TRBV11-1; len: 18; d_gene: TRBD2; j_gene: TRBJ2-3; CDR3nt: TGTGCCAGCAGCTTAGCTGGCCTAGCGGAGCCTAGCACAGATACGCAGTATTTT; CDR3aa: CASSLAGLAEPSTDTQYF
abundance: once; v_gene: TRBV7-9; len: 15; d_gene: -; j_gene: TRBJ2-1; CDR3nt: TGTGCCAGCAGCTTAGCGGCAAGCTCCTACAATGAGCAGTTCTTC; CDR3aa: CASSLAASSYNEQFF
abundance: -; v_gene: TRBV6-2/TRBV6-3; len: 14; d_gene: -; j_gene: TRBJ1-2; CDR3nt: TGTGCCAGCAGTCTTCGTAACGGCCAGGAAGGCTACACCTTC; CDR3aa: CASSLRNGQEGYTF
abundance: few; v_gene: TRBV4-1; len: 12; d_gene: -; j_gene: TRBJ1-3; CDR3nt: TGCGCCAGCAGCCCTTTCGGAAACACCATATATTTT; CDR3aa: CASSPFGNTIYF
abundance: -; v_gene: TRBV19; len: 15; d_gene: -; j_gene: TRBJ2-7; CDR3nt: TGTGCCAGTAGTATCCACACAGCTCCCTCCTACGAGCAGTACTTC; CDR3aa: CASSIHTAPSYEQYF
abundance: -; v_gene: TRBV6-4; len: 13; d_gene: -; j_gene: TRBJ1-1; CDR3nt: TGTGCCAGCAGCGCGACAGCGAACACTGAAGCTTTCTTT; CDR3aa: CASSATANTEAFF
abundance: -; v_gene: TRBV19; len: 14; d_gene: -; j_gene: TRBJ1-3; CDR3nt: TGTGCCAGTGGGCCCAGGGATAATGGAAACACCATATATTTT; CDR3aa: CASGPRDNGNTIYF
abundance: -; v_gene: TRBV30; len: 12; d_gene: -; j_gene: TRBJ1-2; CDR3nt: TGTGCCTGGAGTCAGGGACTCTATGGCTACACCTTC; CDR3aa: CAWSQGLYGYTF
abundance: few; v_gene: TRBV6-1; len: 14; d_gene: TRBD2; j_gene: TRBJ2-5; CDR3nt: TGTGCCAGCAGTGAGACTAGCGGGCCCGTGGCCCAGTACTTC; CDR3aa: CASSETSGPVAQYF
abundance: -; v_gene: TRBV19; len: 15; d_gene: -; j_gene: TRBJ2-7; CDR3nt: TGTGCCAGTAGTATCGGTCTAGAGGTTCGCTACGAGCAGTACTTC; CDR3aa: CASSIGLEVRYEQYF
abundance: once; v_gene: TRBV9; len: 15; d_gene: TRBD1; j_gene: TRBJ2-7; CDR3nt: TGTGCCAGCAGCGTCCGGGACAGGGAAGTCTACGAGCAGTACTTC; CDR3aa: CASSVRDREVYEQYF
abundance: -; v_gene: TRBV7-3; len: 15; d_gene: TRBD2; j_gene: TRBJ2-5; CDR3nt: TGTGCCAGCAGCTCGGGACTAGCGGCCCAAGAGACCCAGTACTTC; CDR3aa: CASSSGLAAQETQYF
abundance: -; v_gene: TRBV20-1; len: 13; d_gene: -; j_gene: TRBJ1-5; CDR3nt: TGCAGTGCTAGTAGGCCACTAAATCAGCCCCAGCATTTT; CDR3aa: CSASRPLNQPQHF
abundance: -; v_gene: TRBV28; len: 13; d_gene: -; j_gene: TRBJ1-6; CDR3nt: TGTGCCAGCCCGGGAGGGCGGAATTCACCCCTCCACTTT; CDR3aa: CASPGGRNSPLHF
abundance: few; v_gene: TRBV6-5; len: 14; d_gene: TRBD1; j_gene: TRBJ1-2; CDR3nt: TGTGCCAGCAGTAAGACAGGGAGTCTCGAGGGCTACACCTTC; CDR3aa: CASSKTGSLEGYTF
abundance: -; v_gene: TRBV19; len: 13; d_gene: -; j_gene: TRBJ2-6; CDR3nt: TGTGCCACCTCCTGGCCTGGGGCCAACGTCCTGACTTTC; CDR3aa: CATSWPGANVLTF
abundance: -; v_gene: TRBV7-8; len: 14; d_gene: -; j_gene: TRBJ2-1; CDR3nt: TGTGCCAGCAGCTTAGTCGAACAGGAGACTAGTAAGTTCTTC; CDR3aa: CASSLVEQETSKFF
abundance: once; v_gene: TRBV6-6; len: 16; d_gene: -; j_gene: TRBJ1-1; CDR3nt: TGTGCCAGCAGTCCAACTTCGGGGGGGGTCAACACTGAAGCTTTCTTT; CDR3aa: CASSPTSGGVNTEAFF
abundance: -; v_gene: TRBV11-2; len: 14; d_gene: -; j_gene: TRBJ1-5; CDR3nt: TGTGCCAGCAGCAGGGACTTGGGCAATCAGCCCCAGCATTTT; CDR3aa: CASSRDLGNQPQHF
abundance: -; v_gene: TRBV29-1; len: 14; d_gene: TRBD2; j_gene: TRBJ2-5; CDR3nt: TGCAGCGTTCTCTTAGCGGGAGGCAGAGAGACCCAGTACTTC; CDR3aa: CSVLLAGGRETQYF
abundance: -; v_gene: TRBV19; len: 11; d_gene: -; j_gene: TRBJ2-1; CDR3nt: TGTGCCAGTAAAGCTGACAGGGAGCAGTTCTTC; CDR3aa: CASKADREQFF
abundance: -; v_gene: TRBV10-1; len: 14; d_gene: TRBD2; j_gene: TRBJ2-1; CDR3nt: TGCGCCAGCAGTTCTAGCGGGAGTTACAATGAGCAGTTCTTC; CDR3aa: CASSSSGSYNEQFF
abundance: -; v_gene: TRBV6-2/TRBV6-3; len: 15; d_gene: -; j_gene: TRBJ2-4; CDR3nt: TGTGCCAGCAGTTACTCGATTCAGAATCTGAACATTCAGTACTTC; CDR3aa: CASSYSIQNLNIQYF
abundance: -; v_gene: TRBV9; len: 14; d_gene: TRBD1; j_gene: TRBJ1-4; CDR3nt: TGTGCCAGCAGCTCTGGACAGGGAGACGAAAAACTGTTTTTT; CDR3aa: CASSSGQGDEKLFF
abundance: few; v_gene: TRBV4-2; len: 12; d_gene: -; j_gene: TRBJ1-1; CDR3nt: TGTGCCAGCAGGGGGCAGAACACTGAAGCTTTCTTT; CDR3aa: CASRGQNTEAFF
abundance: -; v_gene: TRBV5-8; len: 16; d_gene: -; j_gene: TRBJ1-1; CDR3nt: TGTGCCAGCAGCTTGGGGTCAACCCCTAGGCCCACTGAAGCTTTCTTT; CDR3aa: CASSLGSTPRPTEAFF
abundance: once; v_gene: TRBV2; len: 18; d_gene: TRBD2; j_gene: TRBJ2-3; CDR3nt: TGTGCCAGCAGTACTACCCATCGGACTAGCGGGACCACAGATACGCAGTATTTT; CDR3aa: CASSTTHRTSGTTDTQYF
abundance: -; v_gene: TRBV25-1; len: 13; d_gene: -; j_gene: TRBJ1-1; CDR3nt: TGTGCCAGCAGCCGGGGGGGGCACACTGAAGCTTTCTTT; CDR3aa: CASSRGGHTEAFF
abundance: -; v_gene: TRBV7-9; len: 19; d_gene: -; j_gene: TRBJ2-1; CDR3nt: TGTGCCAGCAGCCGAACCATCAAAGGGGTACGGAGCTCCTACAATGAGCAGTTCTTC; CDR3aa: CASSRTIKGVRSSYNEQFF
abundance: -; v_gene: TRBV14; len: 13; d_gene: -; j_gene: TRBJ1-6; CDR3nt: TGTGCCAGCAGCCCGACACGTAATTCACCCCTCCACTTT; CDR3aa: CASSPTRNSPLHF
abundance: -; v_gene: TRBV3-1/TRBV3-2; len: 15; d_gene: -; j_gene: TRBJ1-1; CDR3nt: TGTGCCAGCAGCCGAAAAGATTTAGGACAAACTGAAGCTTTCTTT; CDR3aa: CASSRKDLGQTEAFF
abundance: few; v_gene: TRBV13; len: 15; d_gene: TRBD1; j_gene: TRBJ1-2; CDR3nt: TGTGCCAGCAGACCCGGGACAGGATATTACTATGGCTACACCTTC; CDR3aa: CASRPGTGYYYGYTF
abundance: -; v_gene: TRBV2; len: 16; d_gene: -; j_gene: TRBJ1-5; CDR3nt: TGTGCCAGCACGTTTACAACCCGACACATCAATCAGCCCCAGCATTTT; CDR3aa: CASTFTTRHINQPQHF
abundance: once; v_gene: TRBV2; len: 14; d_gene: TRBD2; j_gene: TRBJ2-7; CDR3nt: TGTGCCAGCACAGGGCGGGGGGGCTCCTACGAGCAGTACTTC; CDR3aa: CASTGRGGSYEQYF
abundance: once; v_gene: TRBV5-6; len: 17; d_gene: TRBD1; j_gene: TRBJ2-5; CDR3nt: TGTGCCAGCAGCCTGAAATGGCGGGACAGGGGGCCGGAGACCCAGTACTTC; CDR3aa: CASSLKWRDRGPETQYF
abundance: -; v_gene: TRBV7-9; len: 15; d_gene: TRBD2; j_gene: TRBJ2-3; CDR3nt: TGTGCCAGCAGCTTAGCGGGACTAGACACAGATACGCAGTATTTT; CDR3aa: CASSLAGLDTDTQYF
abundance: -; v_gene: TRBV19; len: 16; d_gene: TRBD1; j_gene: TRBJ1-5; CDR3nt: TGTGCCAGTAGTTATCAAGGGACAGGGAAGTACCAGCCCCAGCATTTT; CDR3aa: CASSYQGTGKYQPQHF
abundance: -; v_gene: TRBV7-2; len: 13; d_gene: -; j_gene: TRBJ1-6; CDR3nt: TGTGCCAGCAGCCCTGTCGGAGGTTCACCCCTCCACTTT; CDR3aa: CASSPVGGSPLHF
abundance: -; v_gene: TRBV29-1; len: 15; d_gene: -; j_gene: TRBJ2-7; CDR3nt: TGCAGCGTTGAAGATGGGCAGCGTGGACTCTACGAGCAGTACTTC; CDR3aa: CSVEDGQRGLYEQYF
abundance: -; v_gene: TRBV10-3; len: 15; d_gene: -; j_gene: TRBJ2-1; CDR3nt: TGTGCCATCAGTGAAGACAGCCCCTCCTACAATGAGCAGTTCTTC; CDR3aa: CAISEDSPSYNEQFF
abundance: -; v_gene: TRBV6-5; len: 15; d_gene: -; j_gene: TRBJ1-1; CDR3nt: TGTGCCAGCAGTTCTCAGGGGCACAAGGACACTGAAGCTTTCTTT; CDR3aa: CASSSQGHKDTEAFF
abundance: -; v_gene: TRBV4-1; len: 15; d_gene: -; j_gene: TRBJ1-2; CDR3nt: TGCGCCAGCAGCCAAGATGTCGGGGTTTACTATGGCTACACCTTC; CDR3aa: CASSQDVGVYYGYTF
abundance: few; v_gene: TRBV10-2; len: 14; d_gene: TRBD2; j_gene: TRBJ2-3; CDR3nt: TGCGCCAGCAGTTTTATAGCGGGACAAGATACGCAGTATTTT; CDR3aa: CASSFIAGQDTQYF
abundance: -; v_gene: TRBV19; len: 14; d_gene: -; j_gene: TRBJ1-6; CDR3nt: TGTGCCAGTAGTCAAAGGGGCTATAATTCACCCCTCCACTTT; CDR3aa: CASSQRGYNSPLHF
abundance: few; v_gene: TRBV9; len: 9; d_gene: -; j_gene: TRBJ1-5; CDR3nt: TGTGCCTGTCCACGGTTCCAGCATTTT; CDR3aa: CACPRFQHF
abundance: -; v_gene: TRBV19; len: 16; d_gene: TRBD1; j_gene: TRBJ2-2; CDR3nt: TGTGCCAGTAGTAGGGACAGGCTCATTCTCACCGGGGAGCTGTTTTTT; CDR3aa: CASSRDRLILTGELFF
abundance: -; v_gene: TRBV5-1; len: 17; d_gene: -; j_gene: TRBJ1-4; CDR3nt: TGCGCCAGCAGCTTGACGACAGTAAAGGCAACTAATGAAAAACTGTTTTTT; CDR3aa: CASSLTTVKATNEKLFF
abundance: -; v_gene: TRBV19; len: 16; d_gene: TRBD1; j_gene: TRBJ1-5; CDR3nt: TGTGCCAGTAGTAACCCCGACAGGGTGCGGGATCAGCCCCAGCATTTT; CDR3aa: CASSNPDRVRDQPQHF
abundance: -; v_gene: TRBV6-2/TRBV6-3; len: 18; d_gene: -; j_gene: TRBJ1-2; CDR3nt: TGTGCCAGCAGTTACGGGGGGAGAGGAACACCGTTAATTTATGGCTACACCTTC; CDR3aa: CASSYGGRGTPLIYGYTF
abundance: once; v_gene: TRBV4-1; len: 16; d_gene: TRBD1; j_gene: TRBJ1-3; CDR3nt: TGCGCCAGCACCCTGGGCCCGACAGGGGCTGGAAACACCATATATTTT; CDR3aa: CASTLGPTGAGNTIYF
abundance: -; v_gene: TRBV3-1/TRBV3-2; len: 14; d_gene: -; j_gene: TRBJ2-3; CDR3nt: TGTGCCAGCAGCCAAGATCTGAGAATATCGACGCAGTATTTT; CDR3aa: CASSQDLRISTQYF